Listed below are T cell receptor beta chains from one sample, sequenced in a study of human T cells and chemical hapten exposure. TCRdb recomputed calls from the RACE reads with MiXCR, one row per CDR3 protein. In the table there are some 180,000 distinct CDR3 sequences, under 25% of which are singletons. Source: whole blood, taken in connection with sensitization to the hapten diphenylcyclopropenone (DPC). These receptors were collected from a woman aged 45-59 years with alopecia areata. Some clones in this sample may be carry-over from other donors' samples. Each CDR3 is given with its conserved first and last residue. Fields, in order: J gene, CDR3 length, V gene, clone size, D gene, CDR3 DNA, CDR3 protein. A D gene is named only where the DNA matches it firmly. A clone size is listed for some rows: how often the clone was seen (once, few, many), or a class if it is expanded.

TRBJ2-1 20 TRBV27 . TRBD2 TGTGCCAGCAGCCCCACCCACCCCGACGGACTAGCGGGATTCCACAATGAGCAGTTCTTC CASSPTHPDGLAGFHNEQFF
TRBJ1-6 14 TRBV6-6 . . TGTGCCAGCAGCTCACCCGGGACCCCCTCTACCCTCCACTTT CASSSPGTPSTLHF
TRBJ2-1 15 TRBV20-1 . . TGCAGTGCTAGAGATGCGCCGTGGGGAGTGAGTGAGCAGTTCTTC CSARDAPWGVSEQFF
TRBJ1-5 13 TRBV2 . . TGTGCCAGCAGTCCCGACAGAGATCAGCCCCAGCATTTT CASSPDRDQPQHF
TRBJ2-7 16 TRBV7-2 . . TGTGCCAGCAGCCCTTCCGGGGGGCCTATGGGGAACGAGCAGTACTTC CASSPSGGPMGNEQYF
TRBJ2-7 14 TRBV5-1 . TRBD1 TGCGCCAGCAGCCCGGACAGGGGGGCCTACGAGCAGTACTTC CASSPDRGAYEQYF
TRBJ1-2 14 TRBV18 . . TGTGCCAGCTCAGGATCGGGGGTTAACTATGGCTACACCTTC CASSGSGVNYGYTF
TRBJ1-5 15 TRBV2 . TRBD1 TGTGCCAGCAGTGAAGACAGGGGCCCGAGACAGCCCCAGCATTTT CASSEDRGPRQPQHF
TRBJ2-7 16 TRBV5-1 few TRBD2 TGCGCCAGCAGCTTAGCTAGCGGGAGGACACCCTACGAGCAGTACTTC CASSLASGRTPYEQYF
TRBJ2-2 13 TRBV29-1 . . TGCAGCGTTGATTTGTCGTTAACCGGGGAGCTGTTTTTT CSVDLSLTGELFF
TRBJ2-7 16 TRBV9 . TRBD1 TGTGCCAGCAGCGTAGCTCCGGACAGGGTAGAAGGCGAGCAGTACTTC CASSVAPDRVEGEQYF
TRBJ2-1 15 TRBV3-1 . TRBD1 TGTGCCAGCGGTACAGGGGGCGCCCTCTACAATGAGCAGTTCTTC CASGTGGALYNEQFF
TRBJ2-7 16 TRBV18 few . TGTGCCAGCTCGGTGCAAGGGTCGAACCGGCCGTACGAGCAGTACTTC CASSVQGSNRPYEQYF
TRBJ2-7 14 TRBV28 . . TGTGCCAGCACCCCGGAGGGAGTTGGCTACGAGCAGTACTTC CASTPEGVGYEQYF
TRBJ1-3 14 TRBV29-1 few . TGCAGCGTAGCCCCCCGCGAAGTGGGAAACACCATATATTTT CSVAPREVGNTIYF
TRBJ1-1 16 TRBV20-1 few . TGCAGTGCTAGGATTGGGTCGGGGACAATGAACACTGAAGCTTTCTTT CSARIGSGTMNTEAFF
TRBJ1-5 15 TRBV6-1 few TRBD1 TGTGCCAGCAGTGTGACAGGGTGGAGCAATCAGCCCCAGCATTTT CASSVTGWSNQPQHF
TRBJ2-2 15 TRBV6-5 . . TGTGCCAGCAGTTTGGCGCGGAGTGGCACCGGGGAGCTGTTTTTT CASSLARSGTGELFF
TRBJ2-7 13 TRBV12-3/TRBV12-4 . . TGTGCCAGCAGTACCACGGGGTCCTACGAGCAGTACTTC CASSTTGSYEQYF
TRBJ2-1 14 TRBV29-1 . TRBD2 TGCAGCGCCAAACTAGCGGGAGGTAAAAATGAGCAGTTCTTC CSAKLAGGKNEQFF
TRBJ2-2 17 TRBV6-2/TRBV6-3 . TRBD2 TGTGCCAGCAGTTTCGGGACTAGCGGGAGATTTATCGGGGAGCTGTTTTTT CASSFGTSGRFIGELFF
TRBJ2-4 15 TRBV20-1 few TRBD2 TGCAGTGCTGATCTAGCGGGAGCTTCTAAAAACATTCAGTACTTC CSADLAGASKNIQYF
TRBJ2-2 16 TRBV15 . TRBD2 TGTGCCACCAGCAGAGATCGCGGGAGTGGCACCGGGGAGCTGTTTTTT CATSRDRGSGTGELFF
TRBJ1-6 15 TRBV20-1 . . TGCAGTGCTAGAGAGGCAGGCCCCTTTAATTCACCCCTCCACTTT CSAREAGPFNSPLHF
TRBJ2-3 14 TRBV25-1 few . TGTGCCAGCAGTGAATTGGGTAGGGATTATACGCAGTATTTT CASSELGRDYTQYF
TRBJ2-5 13 TRBV20-1 . . TGCAGTGCTTGGGACTGGATTGCGGGGACCCAGTACTTC CSAWDWIAGTQYF
TRBJ2-1 14 TRBV20-1 . . TGCAGTGCTCTAGGTATCCCGGCCTACAATGAGCAGTTCTTC CSALGIPAYNEQFF
TRBJ2-1 18 TRBV7-2 . . TGTGCCAGCAGCTCATCTCAACCCGGGACTTTTAAATACAATGAGCAGTTCTTC CASSSSQPGTFKYNEQFF